The TCR beta chain under discussion was sequenced for a study of graft-versus-host responses after intestinal transplantation. Repertoires were generated with immunoSEQ multiplex PCR, while TCRdb's copy carries only in-frame clones and drops some. The sample includes 70,000 to 75,000 clones, more than 80% seen only once; the top ten take about 2.7%. Germline-derived CDR1 and CDR2 are ENHRY and SYGVKD. V gave up 3 bases and J gave up 4 bases, with 11 bases separating them. The CDR3 loop spans 14 amino acids. This clone is a singleton in its sample. Its target is unknown. The J gene is TRBJ2-3, the V gene TRBV10-3; tentatively, D is TRBD1 (6 bases). The clonotype comes from a human donor who received an intestinal transplant. Specimen: unstimulated CD8+ T cells sorted from spleen or lymph node cells, collected before intestinal transplant. CDR3 nucleotides: TGTGCCATCAGTGAATCCAGGGGAGCAGATACGCAGTATTTT. Its protein is CAISESRGADTQYF.